A selection of T cell receptor beta chains follows, all from one sample in a study of blood T cell repertoires in COVID-19. This table comes from immunoSEQ multiplex PCR, and its TCRdb copy is limited to in-frame clones, with some not included. The table lists about 140,000 clones, 75% to 85% of them singletons, with about 3.2% in the top ten. Sequenced: peripheral blood. The receptors were sampled from a man aged 45-60 years with acute or convalescent COVID-19. Both conserved end residues are part of each CDR3. A D gene is named only where the DNA matches it firmly. Only some rows state a clone size, as once, few, many or a class for expanded clones.

j_gene,abundance,v_gene,d_gene,CDR3nt,CDR3aa
TRBJ2-7,.,TRBV5-1,TRBD2,TGCGCCAGCAGCGCCGGGACTAGCGGAACCTACGAGCAGTACTTC,CASSAGTSGTYEQYF
TRBJ2-1,.,TRBV19,TRBD2,TGTGCCAGTAGTATCCAACGGGGGGCCTACAATGAGCAGTTCTTC,CASSIQRGAYNEQFF
TRBJ2-7,.,TRBV5-5,.,TGTGCCAGCAGCTCCAGGGGTCCTATCTCCTACGAGCAGTACTTC,CASSSRGPISYEQYF
TRBJ1-2,few,TRBV11-2,TRBD1,TGTGCCAGCAGCTTAGCCCTACAGGGGTTCCCTATCGGCTACACCTTC,CASSLALQGFPIGYTF
TRBJ1-2,few,TRBV10-1,TRBD1,TGCGCCAGCAGTGAGCCCGGGACAGCCTCTGGCTACACCTTC,CASSEPGTASGYTF
TRBJ1-2,.,TRBV7-8,TRBD1,TGTGCCAGCAGTTCGACAGGGCCATATGGCTACACCTTC,CASSSTGPYGYTF
TRBJ1-1,.,TRBV2,TRBD1,TGTGCCAGCAGTGTCAGGGGGCAGAACACTGAAGCTTTCTTT,CASSVRGQNTEAFF
TRBJ2-7,.,TRBV27,TRBD1,TGTGCCAGCAGCGTCCGGGACAGGGCTTTCTACGAGCAGTACTTC,CASSVRDRAFYEQYF
TRBJ2-1,.,TRBV28,TRBD2,TGTGCCAGCAGCCACGGCGGGACTACATACAATGAGCAGTTCTTC,CASSHGGTTYNEQFF
TRBJ1-5,.,TRBV5-6,.,TGTGCCAGCAGCTTGAAGGGAAGGGAGGTTAATCAGCCCCAGCATTTT,CASSLKGREVNQPQHF
TRBJ2-5,.,TRBV19,.,TGTGCCAGTACAGGGCGATGGGGAGAGACCCAGTACTTC,CASTGRWGETQYF
TRBJ1-5,.,TRBV27,.,TGTGGGGCGAGTTTCGGCGAACAGTTCTATAGCAATCAGCCCCAGCATTTT,CGASFGEQFYSNQPQHF
TRBJ1-2,once,TRBV6-5,.,TGTGCCAGCAGTTGGACAGTCACCTCTAACTATGGCTACACCTTC,CASSWTVTSNYGYTF
TRBJ2-1,.,TRBV5-1,TRBD2,TGCGCCAGCAGCTTGGGGTGGACTAGCGGGAGGTACAATGAGCAGTTCTTC,CASSLGWTSGRYNEQFF
TRBJ2-2,.,TRBV7-2,TRBD2,TGTGCCAGCACACCGGGGGGCACCGGGGAGCTGTTTTTT,CASTPGGTGELFF
TRBJ1-4,.,TRBV5-5,TRBD1,TGTGCCAGCAGCTTGACAGGGGGCGGGGATGAAAAACTGTTTTTT,CASSLTGGGDEKLFF
TRBJ2-7,.,TRBV6-5,.,TGTGCCAGCAGTTACTCCCCTAGCGTCAACTCCTACGAGCAGTACTTC,CASSYSPSVNSYEQYF
TRBJ2-2,.,TRBV13,.,TGTGCCAGCAGTTCTAACAGAGCTACCGGGGAGCTGTTTTTT,CASSSNRATGELFF
TRBJ2-2,once,TRBV5-4,.,TGTGCCAGCAGCCCGGGGGTAGCAAGAGTAACCGGGGAGCTGTTTTTT,CASSPGVARVTGELFF
TRBJ2-1,.,TRBV5-4,TRBD2,TGTGCCAGCAGCTCACCGACTAGCGGGGGCAGGGGGAATGAGCAGTTCTTC,CASSSPTSGGRGNEQFF
TRBJ2-7,.,TRBV10-3,.,TGTGCCATCAGTGAGTCGTTTGGGCAGGGGAAAAGCTACGAGCAGTACTTC,CAISESFGQGKSYEQYF
TRBJ2-1,.,TRBV29-1,.,TGCAGCGTTGAGTCGAGGGCGGGGAATGGGGAGCAGTTCTTC,CSVESRAGNGEQFF
TRBJ1-6,.,TRBV10-3,.,TGTGCCATCAGTGAGTCGAAGTTGGCCAGCTCCTATAATTCACCCCTCCACTTT,CAISESKLASSYNSPLHF
TRBJ1-3,.,TRBV3-1/TRBV3-2,.,TGTGCCAGCAGCGCCAGCGCAGGGGTTGGAAACACCATATATTTT,CASSASAGVGNTIYF
TRBJ2-4,.,TRBV2,.,TGTGCCAGCAGTGACCTAAGAGCCAAAAACATTCAGTACTTC,CASSDLRAKNIQYF
TRBJ2-1,.,TRBV2,.,TGTGCCAGCGAACGTTATGGGGGCGGTCGGGGTAGTATCGACAATGAGCAGTTCTTC,CASERYGGGRGSIDNEQFF
TRBJ1-2,few,TRBV5-4,.,TGTGCCAGCAGCGCACACAGGCAAGCTAACTATGGCTACACCTTC,CASSAHRQANYGYTF
TRBJ2-6,.,TRBV11-2,.,TGTGCCAGCAGCCTAAGGGGCGCTGGGGCCAACGTCCTGACTTTC,CASSLRGAGANVLTF
TRBJ1-4,few,TRBV5-4,TRBD1,TGTGCCAGCAGCTTGGGCCCCGACAGGGGGAAAGCTAATGAAAAACTGTTTTTT,CASSLGPDRGKANEKLFF
TRBJ2-2,.,TRBV6-1,.,TGTGCCAGCAGTGAAGGGTTTGGGCAGGGGATCGGGGAGCTGTTTTTT,CASSEGFGQGIGELFF
TRBJ2-7,once,TRBV5-1,.,TGCGCCAGCAGCTTGTACGGGGGCGAGCAGTACTTC,CASSLYGGEQYF
TRBJ2-7,.,TRBV9,TRBD1,TGTGCCAGCAGCGTAGGGGACAGAGTCTACGAGCAGTACTTC,CASSVGDRVYEQYF
TRBJ1-2,.,TRBV11-2,TRBD1,TGTGCCAGCAGCTTAGATTCGAGACAGGGGGCCGGCTACACCTTC,CASSLDSRQGAGYTF
TRBJ1-3,.,TRBV28,.,TGTGCCAGCAGTTTCCGCCCGGGACACCAAACTGGAAACACCATATATTTT,CASSFRPGHQTGNTIYF
TRBJ2-3,few,TRBV12-3/TRBV12-4,TRBD2,TGTGCTACTCTTCTAGCGGGGGAAGATACGCAGTATTTT,CATLLAGEDTQYF
TRBJ1-1,.,TRBV14,.,TGTGCCAGCAGCTCCTCAGGGTGGTTCGACACTGAAGCTTTCTTT,CASSSSGWFDTEAFF
TRBJ1-5,once,TRBV6-2/TRBV6-3,.,TGTGCCAGCAGTTACAGCGCAGGGGTGGGTCAGCCCCAGCATTTT,CASSYSAGVGQPQHF
TRBJ1-5,.,TRBV6-6,TRBD1,TGTGCCAGCAGCGGACAGGTAAATAGCAATCAGCCCCAGCATTTT,CASSGQVNSNQPQHF
TRBJ1-5,.,TRBV14,TRBD1,TGTGCCAGCAGCCAAAGAAAGCGGCTTACAGGGGGCCCGCATCAGCCCCAGCATTTT,CASSQRKRLTGGPHQPQHF
TRBJ2-5,.,TRBV7-3,TRBD1,TGTGCCAGCAGCTCATACAGGGGACAGCGGGAGACCCAGTACTTC,CASSSYRGQRETQYF